The 14 T cell receptor beta chains below all came from one sample that was sequenced in a study of CD8 T cells in ankylosing spondylitis. General study points: Among TCR beta sequences, a motif of eight highly homologous variants appeared characteristic of ankylosing spondylitis blood.

No cognate antigen is known for these TCRs. In TCRdb, the 5' RACE reads were re-called with MiXCR into one record per CDR3 protein. The table lists hundreds of thousands of distinct CDR3 sequences, more than 25% of them singletons. The sequenced material came from blood, either unsorted or a sorted T cell fraction (not recorded which). All receptors derive from a male donor with ankylosing spondylitis.

This chain joins TRBV24-1 and TRBJ2-1, with TRBD1 identical over 9 bases. Trimming at V came to 3 bases and at J to 10 bases, leaving 12 bases not matched to a gene. CDR3 length: 16 residues. Germline CDR1 is KGHDR and CDR2 is SFDVKD. In DNA form, the CDR3 reads TGTGCCACCAGTGATACTACCGGGACAGGGCGCGGCGAGCAGTTCTTC. It encodes CATSDTTGTGRGEQFF.

The chain carries TRBV29-1 and TRBJ2-5; TRBD1 is a possible D gene (5 bases). Germline V gives CDR1 SQVTM, CDR2 ANQGSEA. Trimming pared 6 bases from V and 5 bases from J, leaving 13 bases between. CDR3 length equals 12 residues. The CDR3 is CSVSREAETQYF. In nucleotides, the CDR3 is TGCAGCGTAAGCAGGGAAGCGGAGACCCAGTACTTC. Full variable domain (outside the CDR3, taken from reference TRBV29-1 and TRBJ2-5): SAVISQKPSRDICQRGTSLTIQCQVDSQVTMMFWYRQQPGQSLTLIATANQGSEATYESGFVIDKFPISRPNLTFSTLTVSNMSPEDSSIYLCSVSREAETQYFGPGTRLLVL.

This rearrangement joins TRBV12-3 or TRBV12-4 to TRBJ2-5; 7 positions match TRBD1. Trimming removed 7 bases from V and 4 bases from J; junction bases left unmatched: 6. The CDR3 extends over 13 amino acids. The CDR3 DNA is TGTGCCAGCAAAGGGGGCGCGGTAGAGACCCAGTACTTC. Protein product: CASKGGAVETQYF.

This clonotype was detected a few times. The chain recombines TRBV12-3 or TRBV12-4 with TRBJ2-6; no reliable D call. Trimming stripped 3 bases from V and 0 bases from J, with 12 bases between. The CDR3 extends over 17 amino acids. CDR3 amino acids: CASSFPASSSGANVLTF. In DNA form, the CDR3 reads TGTGCCAGCAGTTTTCCCGCCTCGAGCTCTGGGGCCAACGTCCTGACTTTC.

This clonotype came up many times. The CDR3 sequence is CSAGGGQNTEAFF. DNA for the CDR3: TGCAGTGCCGGAGGGGGGCAGAACACTGAAGCTTTCTTT. The chain links TRBV20-1 to TRBJ1-1; D may be TRBD1 (6 bases). Per germline, CDR1 DFQATT and CDR2 SNEGSKA (reference sequence). The CDR3 is made up of 13 amino acids. V was pared by 6 bases and J by 1 base, with 12 bases between.

The CDR3, as DNA: TGTGCCACCAGCAGCCTCGGACAGGGGGCGATCCGAGGCAATCAGCCCCAGCATTTT. It translates to CATSSLGQGAIRGNQPQHF. This chain uses TRBV15 with TRBJ1-5, with TRBD1 matching over 11 bases. Germline assignment: CDR1 LNHNV and CDR2 YYDKDF (reference sequence). The CDR3 is 19 residues long. V trimming: 3 bases; J trimming: 2 bases; junction bases outside the gene matches: 12.

The chain combines TRBV11-3 with TRBJ2-2, with D hard to call. This CDR3 spans 14 amino acids. Trimming took off 3 bases at V and 6 bases at J, with 11 bases between the two ends. Germline V lookup: CDR1 SGHNT, CDR2 YENEEA. The CDR3 nucleotides are TGTGCCAGCAGCTTTATAAGTGGGTCCGGGGAGCTGTTTTTT. It is translated as CASSFISGSGELFF.

This clonotype has just a few counts. The chain is built from TRBV3-1 and TRBJ2-4; the D is unclear. Trimming stripped 5 bases from V and 0 bases from J, with 5 bases between. Germline CDR1 and CDR2: LGHDT and YNNKEL (reference sequence). This CDR3 contains 13 residues. The CDR3: CASSALAKNIQYF. CDR3 DNA sequence: TGTGCCAGCAGCGCTTTAGCCAAAAACATTCAGTACTTC.

This sequence joins TRBV11-2 and TRBJ2-2; D not resolved. The germline gives CDR1 SGHAT, CDR2 FQNNGV. The CDR3 runs to 14 residues. Between the trimmed V and J ends, which lost 7 bases and 7 bases, there was a span of 16 bases. CDR3 loop: CASNPRMGFGELFF. CDR3 DNA: TGTGCCAGCAACCCTAGAATGGGATTCGGGGAGCTGTTTTTT.

This clonotype was counted a few times. V gene TRBV25-1 combines with J gene TRBJ2-1; 8 bases agree with TRBD2. Germline values: CDR1 MGHDK, CDR2 SYGVNS. The CDR3 extends over 13 amino acids. V lost 8 bases to trimming and J lost 7 bases; unmatched junction nucleotides: 7. The DNA for the CDR3 is TGTGCCAGCGTCGGGGGGGGGTTAAATGAGCAGTTCTTC. It codes for CASVGGGLNEQFF.

This clonotype was picked up a small number of times. The chain has TRBV7-6 and TRBJ2-5, with D tentatively TRBD1 (5 bases). The germline CDR1 and CDR2 sequences are SGHVS and FNYEAQ. The CDR3 runs 16 residues. V lost 3 bases and J lost 2, with 16 bases in between. The CDR3 reads CASSFWGGAEQETQYF. The CDR3, as DNA: TGTGCCAGCAGCTTTTGGGGTGGGGCAGAACAAGAGACCCAGTACTTC.

This clonotype was observed a handful of times. This chain joins TRBV9 and TRBJ2-2; 7 bases line up with TRBD1. The CDR3 has 16 amino acids. In germline, CDR1 is SGDLS, CDR2 YYNGEE. The V gene end was trimmed by 0 bases and the J gene end by 0 bases; junction bases not matched to a gene: 2. The CDR3 protein is CASSVGGGPNTGELFF. The CDR3 DNA sequence: TGTGCCAGCAGCGTAGGAGGGGGCCCGAACACCGGGGAGCTGTTTTTT.

This clonotype occurred a few times. The gene calls are TRBV27 and TRBJ2-7, with 8 nucleotides matching TRBD2. CDR3 length: 12 amino acids. J was trimmed by 9 bases and V by 6 bases; bases with no gene match: 7. Germline V gives CDR1 MNHEY, CDR2 SMNVEV (reference sequence). The CDR3 DNA reads TGTGCCAGCAGGGGACTAGGGGGGGTGCAGTACGTC. This translates into CASRGLGGVQYV.

This chain uses TRBV5-1 with TRBJ1-4; D remains ambiguous. Trimming removed 4 bases at V and 0 bases at J, with 16 bases between. There are 17 residues in the CDR3. CDR1 SGHRS and CDR2 YFSETQ come from the germline V gene. The CDR3 coding sequence is TGCGCCAGCAGCCTACGACATCTCGCTGCAACTAATGAAAAACTGTTTTTT. Translating gives CASSLRHLAATNEKLFF.